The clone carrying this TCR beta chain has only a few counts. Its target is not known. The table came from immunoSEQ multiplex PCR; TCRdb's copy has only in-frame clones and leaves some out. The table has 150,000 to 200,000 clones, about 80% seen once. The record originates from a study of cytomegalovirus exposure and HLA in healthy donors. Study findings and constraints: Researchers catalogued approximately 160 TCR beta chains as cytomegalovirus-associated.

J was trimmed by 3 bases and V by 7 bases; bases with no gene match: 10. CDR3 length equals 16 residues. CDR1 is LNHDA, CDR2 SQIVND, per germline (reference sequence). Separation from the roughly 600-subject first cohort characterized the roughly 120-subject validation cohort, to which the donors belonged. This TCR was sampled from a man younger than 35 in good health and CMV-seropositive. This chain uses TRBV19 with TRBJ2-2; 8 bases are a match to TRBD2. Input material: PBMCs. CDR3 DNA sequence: TGTGCCAGTACTATGAGAGCGGGAGTTCACACCGGGGAGCTGTTTTTT. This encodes CASTMRAGVHTGELFF.